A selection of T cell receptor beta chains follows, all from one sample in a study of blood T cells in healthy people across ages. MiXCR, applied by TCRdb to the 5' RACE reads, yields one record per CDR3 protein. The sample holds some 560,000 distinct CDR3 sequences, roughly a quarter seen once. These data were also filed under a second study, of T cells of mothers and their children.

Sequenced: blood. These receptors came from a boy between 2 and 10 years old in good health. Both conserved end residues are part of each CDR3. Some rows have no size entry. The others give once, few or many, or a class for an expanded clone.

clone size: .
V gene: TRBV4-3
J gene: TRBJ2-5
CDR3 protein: CASSQVRRPQEAQYF

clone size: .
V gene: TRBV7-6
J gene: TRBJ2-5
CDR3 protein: CASSLDPGLGGGETQYF

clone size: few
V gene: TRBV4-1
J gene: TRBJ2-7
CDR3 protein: CASSTAARGQYF

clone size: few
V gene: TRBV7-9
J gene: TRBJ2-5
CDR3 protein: CASSFLGGQQETQYF

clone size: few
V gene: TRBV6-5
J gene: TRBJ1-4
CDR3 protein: CASRQGWANEKLFF

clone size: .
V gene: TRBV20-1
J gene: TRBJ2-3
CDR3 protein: CSAPSVASTDTQYF

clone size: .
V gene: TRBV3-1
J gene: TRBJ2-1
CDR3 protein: CASSQDWAGLSYNEQFF

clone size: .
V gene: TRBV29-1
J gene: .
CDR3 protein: CSVDFGGEHEQYF

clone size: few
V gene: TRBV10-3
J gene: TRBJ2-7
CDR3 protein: CAISEMGQAYEQYF

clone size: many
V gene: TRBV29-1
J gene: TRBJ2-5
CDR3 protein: CSGPEGETQYF

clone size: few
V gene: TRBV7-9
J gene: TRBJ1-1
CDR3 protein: CASSLVDRGKTEAFF

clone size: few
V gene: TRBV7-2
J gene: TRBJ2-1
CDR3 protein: CASNLNPGWGHNEQFF

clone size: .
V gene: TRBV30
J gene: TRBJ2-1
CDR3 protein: CAWNYRDLYNEQFF

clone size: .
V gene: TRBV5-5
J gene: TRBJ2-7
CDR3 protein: CASSWTSGTYEQYF

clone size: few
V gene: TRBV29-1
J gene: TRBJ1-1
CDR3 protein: CSVESGVSEAFF

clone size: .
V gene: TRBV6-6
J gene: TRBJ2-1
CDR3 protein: CASSSNDEQFF

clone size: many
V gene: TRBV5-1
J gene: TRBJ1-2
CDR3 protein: CASSTDGSANYGYTF

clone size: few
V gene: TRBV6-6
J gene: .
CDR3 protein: CASSYSYGSYEQYF

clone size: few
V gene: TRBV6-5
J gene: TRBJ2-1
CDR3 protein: CASRLDRVPGNEQFF

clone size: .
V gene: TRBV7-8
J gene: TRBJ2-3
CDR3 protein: CASAWGLAGGTDTQYF

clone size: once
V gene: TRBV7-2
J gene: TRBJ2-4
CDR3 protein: CASSLAASGRYIQYF

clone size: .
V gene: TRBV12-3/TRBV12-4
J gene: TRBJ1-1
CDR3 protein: CASSWMAGRIEAFF

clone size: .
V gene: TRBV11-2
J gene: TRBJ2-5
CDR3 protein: CASSEGHQQETQYF

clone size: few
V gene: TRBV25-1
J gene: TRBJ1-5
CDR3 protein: CASSDLGGEQPQHF

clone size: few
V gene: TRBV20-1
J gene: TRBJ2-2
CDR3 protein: CSARLAEANTGELFF

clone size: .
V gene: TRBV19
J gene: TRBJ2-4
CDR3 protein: CASSPRQVFLLAKNIQYF

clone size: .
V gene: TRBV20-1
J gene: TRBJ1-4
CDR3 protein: CSATNPGGSGKLFF

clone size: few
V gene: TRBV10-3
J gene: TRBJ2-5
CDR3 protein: CAISEGSKETQYF

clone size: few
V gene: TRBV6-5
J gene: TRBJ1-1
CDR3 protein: CASSYGQGGTEAFF

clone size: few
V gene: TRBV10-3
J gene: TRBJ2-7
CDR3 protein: CAISESRDGSYEQYF

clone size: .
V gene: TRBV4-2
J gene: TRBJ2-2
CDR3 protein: CASSQVGIAGVNTGELFF

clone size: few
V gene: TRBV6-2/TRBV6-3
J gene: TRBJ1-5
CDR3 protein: CASSKGTAPKHF

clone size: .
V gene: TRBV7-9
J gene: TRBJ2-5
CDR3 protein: CASSLWTGGVWETQYF

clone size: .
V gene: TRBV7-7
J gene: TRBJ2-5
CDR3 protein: CASSLRAGGSGETQYF

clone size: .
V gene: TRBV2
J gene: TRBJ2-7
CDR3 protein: CASGQRYEQYF

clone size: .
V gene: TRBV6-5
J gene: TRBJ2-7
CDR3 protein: CASSYTQNYEQYF

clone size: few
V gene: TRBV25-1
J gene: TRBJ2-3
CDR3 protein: CASSGTQTDTQYF

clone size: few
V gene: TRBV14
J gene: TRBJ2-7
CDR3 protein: CASSQDRVGIHEQYF

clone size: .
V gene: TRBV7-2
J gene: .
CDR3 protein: CASSFHLGTGYNEQFF

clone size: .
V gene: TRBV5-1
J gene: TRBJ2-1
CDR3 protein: CASSWTPGLAANEQFF

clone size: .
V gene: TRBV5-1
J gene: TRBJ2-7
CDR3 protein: CASSLEQGINEQYF